The entry that follows covers one T cell receptor (beta chain) sequence. This entry is derived from a study of shared clonotypes between healthy human individuals. CD8 cells classed as naive were CD45RO-negative and positively selected for CCR7, excluding terminally differentiated effector memory CD45RA+ cells. Measured with immunoSEQ multiplex PCR; TCRdb has only the in-frame clones, and not every one. The data show 2 million or so clones, about 95% seen once. The CDR3 loop spans 12 amino acids. CDR1 and CDR2 from the germline V gene are MNHEY and SVGAGI. Trimming pared 9 bases from V and 1 base from J, leaving 9 bases between.

The sequenced sample was naive CD8+ T cells sorted from blood. This receptor was identified in a man younger than 35 in good health. V usage is TRBV6-5 and J usage is TRBJ1-1; D remains ambiguous. The CDR3 nucleotides read TGTGCCAGTTCCCTTGCGAACACTGAAGCTTTCTTT. This translates into CASSLANTEAFF.